The 10 T cell receptor beta chains below come from one sample, sequenced in a study of cytomegalovirus exposure and HLA in healthy donors. 60 Vbeta and 13 Jbeta primers were used in PCR. The repertoire was sequenced with immunoSEQ multiplex PCR; TCRdb's copy has only in-frame clones and lacks some. Of around 100,000 clones listed, roughly 82% are singletons. The sample taken for sequencing was PBMCs. The receptors derive from a woman younger than 30 in good health and CMV-seronegative.

The rearrangement links TRBV7-9 to TRBJ2-1; TRBD2 aligns across 8 bases. The V segment lost 5 bases and the J segment 6 bases; nucleotides outside the gene matches: 12. The germline V gene encodes CDR1 SEHNR and CDR2 FQNEAQ (reference sequence). The CDR3 is 16 amino acids. DNA of the CDR3: TGTGCCAGCAGCAAGTACGGGACTAGATCTTCCAATGAGCAGTTCTTC. Translation gives CASSKYGTRSSNEQFF.

V and J are TRBV4-1 and TRBJ1-5, with 11 bases matching TRBD1. Germline assignment: CDR1 MGHRA and CDR2 YSYEKL. The CDR3 consists of 16 residues. The V segment lost 3 bases and the J segment 7 bases; nucleotides outside the gene matches: 8. The DNA for the CDR3 is TGCGCCAGCAGCCAGTACCGGGACAGGGGGTACCAGCCCCAGCATTTT. Encoded protein: CASSQYRDRGYQPQHF.

The chain is built from TRBV10-3 and TRBJ2-3; 7 nucleotides agree with TRBD1. J was trimmed by 5 bases and V by 10 bases; bases with no gene match: 15. Germline V gene sequence: CDR1 ENHRY, CDR2 SYGVKD. This CDR3 has 15 amino acids. The chain's CDR3 is CATSPGTAAGDTQYF. DNA of the CDR3: TGTGCCACCTCGCCTGGGACAGCGGCTGGAGATACGCAGTATTTT.

V is TRBV19 and J is TRBJ2-2; D possibly corresponds to TRBD1 (6 bases). V gave up 6 bases and J gave up 1 base, with 15 bases separating them. Germline lookup yields CDR1 LNHDA and CDR2 SQIVND (reference sequence). This CDR3 contains 16 residues. The CDR3 region is CASSNIRGRNTGELFF. The CDR3 coding sequence is TGTGCCAGTAGCAACATCAGGGGACGGAACACCGGGGAGCTGTTTTTT.

The chain joins TRBV5-1 to TRBJ2-2, with 7 bases that match TRBD2. The V segment lost 1 base and the J segment 5 bases; nucleotides outside the gene matches: 5. This CDR3 has 15 amino acids. Germline lookup yields CDR1 SGHRS and CDR2 YFSETQ. CDR3 in amino acids: CASSLSSGGTGELFF. The CDR3 coding sequence is TGCGCCAGCAGCTTGTCTAGCGGAGGGACCGGGGAGCTGTTTTTT. Full variable domain (missing parts from reference TRBV5-1 and TRBJ2-2): KAGVTQTPRYLIKTRGQQVTLSCSPISGHRSVSWYQQTPGQGLQFLFEYFSETQRNKGNFPGRFSGRQFSNSRSEMNVSTLELGDSALYLCASSLSSGGTGELFFGEGSRLTVL.

The rearrangement uses TRBV2 and TRBJ2-3; unclear D gene. This CDR3 spans 15 amino acids. Germline V lookup: CDR1 SNHLY, CDR2 FYNNEI. V lost 3 bases and J 5 bases, leaving 15 bases between the germline ends. CDR3 DNA sequence: TGTGCCAGCAGTGATCCGGGTTCTCCGTTAGATACGCAGTATTTT. The encoded protein is CASSDPGSPLDTQYF.

V is TRBV4-3 and J is TRBJ2-3, with 8 bases matching TRBD2. The germline V gene encodes CDR1 LGHNA and CDR2 YSLEER. J lost 2 bases, V lost 1 base, and 5 bases had no gene match. The CDR3 covers 16 residues. DNA for the CDR3: TGCGCCAGCAGCCAAGGAGGCGGGGGGCACACAGATACGCAGTATTTT. It specifies CASSQGGGGHTDTQYF.

The chain joins TRBV13 to TRBJ1-2, with 9 bases that match TRBD1. The CDR3 length is 15 residues. Germline CDR1 reads PRHDT; CDR2 reads FYEKMQ (reference sequence). V dropped 3 bases and J dropped 1; count of bases not matched to a gene: 3. CDR3 nucleotides: TGTGCCAGCAGCTTCACAGGGGGCCTTAACTATGGCTACACCTTC. Translation gives CASSFTGGLNYGYTF. Complete variable domain (other parts from reference TRBV13 and TRBJ1-2): AAGVIQSPRHLIKEKRETATLKCYPIPRHDTVYWYQQGPGQDPQFLISFYEKMQSDKGSIPDRFSAQQFSDYHSELNMSSLELGDSALYFCASSFTGGLNYGYTFGSGTRLTVV.

The J gene is TRBJ1-1, the V gene TRBV5-1; a weak D match, TRBD1 (6 bases). The CDR3 totals 16 residues. Germline CDR1 and CDR2: SGHRS and YFSETQ. Trimming removed 6 bases from V and 3 bases from J, with 21 bases in between. The CDR3 loop reads CASKISGGALDTEAFF. The CDR3 DNA is TGCGCCAGCAAAATAAGCGGGGGGGCATTGGACACTGAAGCTTTCTTT. The entire variable domain, with the rest obtained from reference TRBV5-1 and TRBJ1-1, is as follows: KAGVTQTPRYLIKTRGQQVTLSCSPISGHRSVSWYQQTPGQGLQFLFEYFSETQRNKGNFPGRFSGRQFSNSRSEMNVSTLELGDSALYLCASKISGGALDTEAFFGQGTRLTVV.

The chain is built from TRBV27 and TRBJ1-2; D uncertain. CDR3 length: 13 residues. The germline CDR1 and CDR2 sequences are MNHEY and SMNVEV (reference sequence). Trimming cost V 5 bases and J 8 bases, with 15 bases left between them. The CDR3 reads CASSANSVRGYTF. The CDR3 DNA reads as TGTGCCAGCAGTGCGAACAGTGTTAGGGGCTACACCTTC.